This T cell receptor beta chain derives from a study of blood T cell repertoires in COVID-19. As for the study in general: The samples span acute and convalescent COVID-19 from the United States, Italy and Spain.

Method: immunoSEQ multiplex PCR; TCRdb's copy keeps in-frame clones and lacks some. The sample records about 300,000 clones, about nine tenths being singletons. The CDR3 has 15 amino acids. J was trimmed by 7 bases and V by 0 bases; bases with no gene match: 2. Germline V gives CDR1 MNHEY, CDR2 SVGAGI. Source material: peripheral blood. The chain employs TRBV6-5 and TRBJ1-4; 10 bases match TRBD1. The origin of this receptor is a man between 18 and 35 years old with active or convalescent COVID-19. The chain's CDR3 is CASSYSRTGGEKLFF. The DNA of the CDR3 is TGTGCCAGCAGTTACTCGAGGACAGGGGGTGAAAAACTGTTTTTT.